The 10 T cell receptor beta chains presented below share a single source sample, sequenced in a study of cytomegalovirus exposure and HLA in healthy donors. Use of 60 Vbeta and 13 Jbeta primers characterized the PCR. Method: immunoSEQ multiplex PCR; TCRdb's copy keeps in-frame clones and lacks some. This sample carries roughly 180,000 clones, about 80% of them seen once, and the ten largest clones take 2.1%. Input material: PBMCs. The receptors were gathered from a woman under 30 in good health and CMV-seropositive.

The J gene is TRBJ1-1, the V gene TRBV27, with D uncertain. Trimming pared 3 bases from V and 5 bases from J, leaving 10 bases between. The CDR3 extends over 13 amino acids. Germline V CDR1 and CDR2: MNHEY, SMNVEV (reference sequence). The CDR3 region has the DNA TGTGCCAGCAGTTTCGGAAGAGGGACTGAAGCTTTCTTT. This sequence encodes CASSFGRGTEAFF.

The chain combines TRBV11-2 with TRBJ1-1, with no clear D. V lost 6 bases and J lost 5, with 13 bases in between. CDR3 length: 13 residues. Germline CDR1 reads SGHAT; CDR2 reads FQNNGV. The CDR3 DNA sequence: TGTGCCAGCAGGGGTGAGGGCAGAACTGAAGCTTTCTTT. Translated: CASRGEGRTEAFF.

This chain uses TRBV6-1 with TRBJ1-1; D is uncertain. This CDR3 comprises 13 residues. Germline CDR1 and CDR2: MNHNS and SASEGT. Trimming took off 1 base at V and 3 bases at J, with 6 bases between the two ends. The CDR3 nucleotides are TGTGCCAGCAGTGAAGAGGAGTACACTGAAGCTTTCTTT. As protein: CASSEEEYTEAFF.

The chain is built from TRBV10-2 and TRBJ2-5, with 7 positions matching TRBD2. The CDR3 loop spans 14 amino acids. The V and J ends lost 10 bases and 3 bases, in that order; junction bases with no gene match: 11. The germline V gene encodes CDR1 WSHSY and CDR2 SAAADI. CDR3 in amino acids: CATPSRGLKETQYF. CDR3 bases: TGCGCCACGCCTTCGAGGGGACTAAAAGAGACCCAGTACTTC.

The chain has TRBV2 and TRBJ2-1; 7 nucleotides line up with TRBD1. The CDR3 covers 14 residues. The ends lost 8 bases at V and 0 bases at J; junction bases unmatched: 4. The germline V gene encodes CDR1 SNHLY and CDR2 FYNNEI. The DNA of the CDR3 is TGTGCCAGCGGACAGGCGAGCTCCTACAATGAGCAGTTCTTC. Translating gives CASGQASSYNEQFF.

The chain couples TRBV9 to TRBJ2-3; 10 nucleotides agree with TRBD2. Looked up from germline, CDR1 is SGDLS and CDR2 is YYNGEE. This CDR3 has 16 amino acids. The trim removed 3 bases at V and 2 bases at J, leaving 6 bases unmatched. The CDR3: CASSETSGRITDTQYF. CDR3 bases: TGTGCCAGCAGCGAGACTAGCGGGCGTATCACAGATACGCAGTATTTT.

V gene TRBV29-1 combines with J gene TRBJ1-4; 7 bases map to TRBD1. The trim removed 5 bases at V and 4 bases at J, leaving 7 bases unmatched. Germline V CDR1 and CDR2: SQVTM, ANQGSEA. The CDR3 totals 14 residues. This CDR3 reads CSVPGDSFNEKLFF. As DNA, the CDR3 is TGCAGCGTTCCCGGGGACAGCTTTAATGAAAAACTGTTTTTT.

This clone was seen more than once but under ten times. The CDR3: CASSSEGAATNEKLFF. CDR3 nucleotides: TGTGCCAGTAGTTCCGAGGGGGCAGCAACTAATGAAAAACTGTTTTTT. The rearrangement joins TRBV19 to TRBJ1-4, with TRBD1 identical over 7 bases. The CDR3 extends over 16 amino acids. CDR1 and CDR2 (germline): LNHDA, SQIVND (reference sequence). V lost 5 bases, J lost 0 bases, and 6 bases stayed unmatched.

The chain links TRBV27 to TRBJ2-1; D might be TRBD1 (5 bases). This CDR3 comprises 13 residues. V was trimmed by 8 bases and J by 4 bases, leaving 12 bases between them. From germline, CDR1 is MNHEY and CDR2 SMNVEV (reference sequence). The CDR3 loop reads CASVDSGYNEQFF. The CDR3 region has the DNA TGTGCCAGCGTAGACAGTGGATACAATGAGCAGTTCTTC.

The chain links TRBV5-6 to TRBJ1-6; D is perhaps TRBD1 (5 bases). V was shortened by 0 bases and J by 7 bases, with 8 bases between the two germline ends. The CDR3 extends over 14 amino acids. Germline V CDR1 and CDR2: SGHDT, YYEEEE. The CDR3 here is CASSLDRRNSPLHF. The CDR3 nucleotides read TGTGCCAGCAGCTTGGACAGGAGAAATTCACCCCTCCACTTT.